These T cell receptor beta chains were read from a single sample in a study of blood T cell repertoires in COVID-19. Sequencing was performed with immunoSEQ multiplex PCR; in TCRdb, only in-frame clones are kept and a portion is missing. This table holds approximately 250,000 clones, over 65% found once. The sequenced sample was peripheral blood. The receptors come from a man in his 60s who had recovered from COVID-19. Each CDR3 is given with its conserved first and last residue. Each record gives: J gene, D gene, clone size, V gene, CDR3 protein, CDR3 DNA. The D gene is left open where the match is weak. The size field is filled for only some rows; it gives once, few, many or a size class.

>TRBJ2-7|-|-|TRBV15
CATSRDLPRADYEQYF
TGTGCCACCAGCAGAGATCTGCCCAGGGCGGACTACGAGCAGTACTTC
>TRBJ2-3|TRBD2|once|TRBV4-2
CASSHTSESSRAQYF
TGTGCCAGCAGTCACACTAGCGAGAGTTCACGGGCCCAGTATTTT
>TRBJ2-5|TRBD1|-|TRBV27
CASSLNRGRETQYF
TGTGCCAGCAGTTTAAACAGGGGAAGGGAGACCCAGTACTTC
>TRBJ2-3|-|-|TRBV10-3
CAISETSLSTDTQYF
TGTGCCATCAGTGAAACATCCCTTAGCACAGATACGCAGTATTTT
>TRBJ1-2|TRBD1|-|TRBV19
CASSTGGGGYTF
TGTGCCAGTAGCACAGGGGGCGGAGGCTACACCTTC
>TRBJ1-2|-|-|TRBV12-3/TRBV12-4
CASSNDYGYTF
TGTGCCAGCAGCAATGACTATGGCTACACCTTC
>TRBJ2-7|TRBD1|-|TRBV28
CASSFSTGTGGSYEQYF
TGTGCCAGCAGTTTTTCCACCGGGACAGGGGGTTCCTACGAGCAGTACTTC
>TRBJ2-5|-|-|TRBV19
CASSGLQETQYF
TGTGCCAGTAGTGGGCTTCAAGAGACCCAGTACTTC
>TRBJ2-2|-|-|TRBV13
CASSSQYTGELFF
TGTGCCAGCAGCTCACAATACACCGGGGAGCTGTTTTTT
>TRBJ1-2|-|-|TRBV12-3/TRBV12-4
CASSTNPAVGYTF
TGTGCCAGCAGTACGAACCCGGCGGTGGGCTACACCTTC
>TRBJ2-7|-|-|TRBV11-3
CASSPAGAEQYF
TGTGCCAGCAGCCCCGCGGGGGCCGAGCAGTACTTC
>TRBJ1-5|TRBD1|-|TRBV9
CASSGTDNQPQHF
TGTGCCAGCTCCGGGACAGACAATCAGCCCCAGCATTTT
>TRBJ1-1|-|-|TRBV11-2
CASSLAGLKAFF
TGTGCCAGCAGCTTAGCGGGACTGAAAGCTTTCTTT
>TRBJ2-5|TRBD2|-|TRBV10-3
CAISRTSGSLREAQYF
TGTGCCATCAGCCGGACTAGCGGGAGCTTGCGGGAGGCCCAGTACTTC
>TRBJ1-5|TRBD1|-|TRBV18
CASSLIGTGSQPQHF
TGTGCCAGCTCACTGATAGGGACAGGGAGTCAGCCCCAGCATTTT
>TRBJ1-1|-|once|TRBV5-1
CASSLTVNTEAFF
TGCGCCAGCAGCTTGACGGTGAACACTGAAGCTTTCTTT
>TRBJ1-1|-|-|TRBV27
CASRQVLGEAFF
TGTGCCAGCAGACAGGTCCTTGGGGAAGCTTTCTTT
>TRBJ2-1|TRBD2|-|TRBV7-8
CASSLSSGSGYEQFF
TGTGCCAGCAGCTTATCTAGCGGGAGTGGCTATGAGCAGTTCTTC
>TRBJ2-2|TRBD2|-|TRBV7-6
CASSLVPSGGGELFF
TGTGCCAGCAGCTTAGTCCCTAGCGGGGGCGGGGAGCTGTTTTTT
>TRBJ1-4|TRBD1|-|TRBV18
CASSPSDRANEKLFF
TGTGCCAGCTCACCATCGGACAGGGCCAATGAAAAACTGTTTTTT
>TRBJ2-2|TRBD2|-|TRBV24-1
CATSDPGLATGELFF
TGTGCCACCAGTGACCCGGGACTAGCGACCGGGGAGCTGTTTTTT
>TRBJ2-7|TRBD2|-|TRBV7-8
CASRIAGGPYEQYF
TGTGCCAGCAGAATAGCGGGGGGGCCCTACGAGCAGTACTTC
>TRBJ2-3|TRBD2|-|TRBV6-2/TRBV6-3
CASSPTAGVAGDTQYF
TGTGCCAGCAGTCCGACAGCGGGGGTAGCGGGAGATACGCAGTATTTT
>TRBJ1-1|-|-|TRBV27
CASVDRTGAMNTEAFF
TGTGCCAGTGTGGACCGCACAGGAGCCATGAACACTGAAGCTTTCTTT
>TRBJ1-3|-|-|TRBV19
CASSILPGTSGNTIYF
TGTGCCAGTAGTATTTTGCCGGGAACTTCTGGAAACACCATATATTTT
>TRBJ1-2|-|-|TRBV20-1
CSASSAADGYTF
TGCAGTGCTAGTTCGGCGGCGGATGGCTACACCTTC
>TRBJ2-5|-|-|TRBV21-1
CASSREPAGVRETQYF
TGTGCCAGCAGCAGGGAACCAGCGGGAGTTAGGGAGACCCAGTACTTC
>TRBJ2-4|-|-|TRBV5-6
CASSLRNRENIQYF
TGTGCCAGCAGCTTGAGAAACAGGGAAAACATTCAGTACTTC
>TRBJ2-7|TRBD1|-|TRBV30
CAWSVLGTGNHEQYF
TGTGCCTGGAGTGTACTAGGGACAGGGAACCACGAGCAGTACTTC
>TRBJ1-2|-|-|TRBV6-5
CAIKKGPGANYGYTF
TGTGCCATCAAGAAAGGGCCGGGGGCTAACTATGGCTACACCTTC
>TRBJ1-1|TRBD1|-|TRBV19
CASSTSGGGWVNTEAFF
TGTGCCAGTAGTACCTCAGGGGGCGGGTGGGTGAACACTGAAGCTTTCTTT
>TRBJ2-3|TRBD2|-|TRBV2
CASSAGLAGGTQYF
TGTGCCAGCAGTGCGGGCCTAGCGGGAGGGACGCAGTATTTT
>TRBJ1-1|-|few|TRBV9
CASSVGTGSKNTEAFF
TGTGCCAGCAGCGTAGGTACAGGATCCAAGAACACTGAAGCTTTCTTT
>TRBJ2-3|-|once|TRBV7-3
CASSPGGDTQYF
TGTGCCAGCAGCCCCGGGGGAGATACGCAGTATTTT
>TRBJ2-2|-|-|TRBV6-5
CASSPGYDTGELFF
TGTGCCAGCAGCCCAGGGTACGACACCGGGGAGCTGTTTTTT
>TRBJ2-7|-|few|TRBV4-1
CASSQASGNLYEQYF
TGCGCCAGCAGCCAAGCTTCCGGGAACCTGTACGAGCAGTACTTC
>TRBJ2-2|-|-|TRBV7-9
CASSWRTEDTGELFF
TGTGCCAGCAGCTGGCGGACAGAGGACACCGGGGAGCTGTTTTTT
>TRBJ1-5|-|-|TRBV10-2
CASRSGVYQPQHF
TGCGCCAGCAGGTCGGGGGTTTACCAGCCCCAGCATTTT
>TRBJ2-1|-|-|TRBV29-1
CSDRDSGEQFF
TGCAGCGACCGGGACTCGGGTGAGCAGTTCTTC
>TRBJ1-1|-|-|TRBV5-1
CASSKTTGEAFF
TGCGCCAGCAGCAAGACGACAGGAGAAGCTTTCTTT
>TRBJ2-5|TRBD2|-|TRBV5-4
CASSLAVGGAETQYF
TGTGCCAGCAGCTTGGCTGTCGGGGGGGCTGAGACCCAGTACTTC
>TRBJ2-5|-|-|TRBV4-2
CASSQDEAHQETQYF
TGTGCCAGCAGCCAAGATGAGGCACACCAAGAGACCCAGTACTTC
>TRBJ2-7|TRBD2|once|TRBV6-5
CASSWGGGYEQYF
TGTGCCAGCAGTTGGGGGGGTGGGTACGAGCAGTACTTC
>TRBJ2-7|-|-|TRBV28
CASSSRQFRYF
TGTGCCAGCAGTTCCAGACAGTTTCGGTACTTC
>TRBJ2-5|-|-|TRBV28
CASSPPGRVREAQYF
TGTGCCAGCAGTCCTCCTGGGCGGGTAAGAGAGGCCCAGTACTTC
>TRBJ1-5|TRBD1|-|TRBV12-3/TRBV12-4
CASSETGNQPQHF
TGTGCCAGCAGTGAGACAGGGAATCAGCCCCAGCATTTT
>TRBJ2-7|-|once|TRBV28
CAIGPGAKDEQYF
TGTGCCATTGGACCTGGGGCGAAAGACGAGCAGTACTTC
>TRBJ1-3|-|-|TRBV5-5
CASSFLSGNTIYF
TGTGCCAGCAGCTTTCTCTCTGGAAACACCATATATTTT
>TRBJ2-5|TRBD2|-|TRBV27
CASSLGPGRAVETQYF
TGTGCCAGCAGTTTAGGTCCCGGGAGGGCTGTGGAGACCCAGTACTTC
>TRBJ2-5|-|-|TRBV5-1
CASSLGFKNQETQYF
TGCGCCAGCAGCTTGGGTTTCAAAAATCAAGAGACCCAGTACTTC
>TRBJ2-5|TRBD2|-|TRBV15
CATSRGGGSAQETQYF
TGTGCCACCAGCAGAGGGGGGGGTTCGGCCCAAGAGACCCAGTACTTC
>TRBJ2-3|-|once|TRBV20-1
CSASVQGGTDTQYF
TGCAGTGCTAGTGTGCAGGGCGGCACAGATACGCAGTATTTT
>TRBJ2-5|-|-|TRBV5-1
CASSLFPGETQYF
TGCGCCAGCAGCTTGTTTCCCGGAGAGACCCAGTACTTC
>TRBJ2-2|TRBD1|-|TRBV5-1
CASSPWDRASRELFF
TGCGCCAGCAGCCCCTGGGACAGGGCGTCCCGGGAGCTGTTTTTT